This T cell receptor beta chain was captured by sequencing in a study of T cell changes during pregnancy in multiple sclerosis. Measured with immunoSEQ multiplex PCR; TCRdb has only the in-frame clones, and not every one. Among roughly 48,000 clones listed, over 80% were seen once. The V and J ends lost 5 bases and 4 bases respectively, with 10 bases between them. Germline V gives CDR1 SEHNR, CDR2 FQNEAQ (reference sequence). CDR3 size: 13 residues. The sample was CD4+ T cells from peripheral blood mononuclear cells, taken in the second trimester of pregnancy. V usage is TRBV7-9 and J usage is TRBJ2-3; no reliable D call. This clonotype originated in a female donor in good health, enrolled as a control in a pregnancy study. This CDR3 reads CASSPRVSDTQYF. For the CDR3, the DNA is TGTGCCAGCAGCCCCCGGGTCTCAGATACGCAGTATTTT.